Presented here are 12 T cell receptor beta chains from one specimen sequenced in a study of control samples from healthy donors and cancer patients. TCRdb's table, derived via immunoSEQ multiplex PCR, lists solely in-frame clones and lacks some. The sample lists a few thousand clones; just under 80% were seen once. Sequenced material: formalin-fixed, paraffin-embedded tissue. Receptors originate from a male donor with melanoma.

The chain joins TRBV7-8 to TRBJ2-3; D unclear. The CDR3 is 15 amino acids. Germline assignment: CDR1 SGHVS and CDR2 FQNEAQ. Trimming removed 5 bases at V and 4 bases at J, with 16 bases between. The chain's CDR3 is CASSITRTAADTQYF. The CDR3 coding sequence is TGTGCCAGCAGCATAACGAGGACGGCGGCAGATACGCAGTATTTT. The full variable domain, completed using reference TRBV7-8 and TRBJ2-3, is GAGVSQSPRYKVAKRGQDVALRCDPISGHVSLFWYQQALGQGPEFLTYFQNEAQLDKSGLPSDRFFAERPEGSVSTLKIQRTQQEDSAVYLCASSITRTAADTQYFGPGTRLTVL.

The V and J genes are TRBV7-2 and TRBJ2-2; 9 positions agree with TRBD1. Trimming removed 5 bases from V and 6 bases from J; junction bases left unmatched: 7. Germline V gene sequence: CDR1 SGHTA, CDR2 FQGNSA. The CDR3 spans 15 residues. The CDR3 DNA is TGTGCCAGCAGCCGGCGCGGACAGGGGTCCGGGGAGCTGTTTTTT. Its protein is CASSRRGQGSGELFF. The variable domain in full, completed from reference TRBV7-2 and TRBJ2-2, reads GAGVSQSPSNKVTEKGKDVELRCDPISGHTALYWYRQSLGQGLEFLIYFQGNSAPDKSGLPSDRFSAERTGGSVSTLTIQRTQQEDSAVYLCASSRRGQGSGELFFGEGSRLTVL.

The CDR3 spells CASSLESGGHQPQHF. CDR3 in DNA: TGTGCCAGCAGCTTAGAATCAGGGGGCCATCAGCCCCAGCATTTT. This rearrangement joins TRBV11-2 to TRBJ1-5; 8 bases fit TRBD1. Looked up from germline, CDR1 is SGHAT and CDR2 is FQNNGV. V gave up 0 bases and J gave up 5 bases; unmatched junction bases: 3. This CDR3 spans 15 amino acids.

V and J are TRBV10-1 and TRBJ2-7, with TRBD2 identical over 11 bases. V gave up 0 bases and J gave up 3 bases; unmatched junction bases: 10. The CDR3 is 18 residues long. Germline-derived CDR1 and CDR2 are WNHNN and SYGVQD (reference sequence). The DNA of the CDR3 is TGCGCCAGCAGTGAGTCGAGGGTTAGCGGGAGGGAAAGCTACGAGCAGTACTTC. It is translated as CASSESRVSGRESYEQYF.

The rearrangement uses TRBV29-1 and TRBJ2-2; D gene unclear. CDR3 size: 13 residues. The V gene lost 6 bases and the J gene lost 4 bases, with 12 bases spanning the gap. Germline CDR1 is SQVTM and CDR2 is ANQGSEA. Here the CDR3 DNA reads TGCAGCGTAGGTAACAGCAGCACCGGGGAGCTGTTTTTT. Its protein is CSVGNSSTGELFF.

In its sample, this clone was seen a few times. The chain is built from TRBV9 and TRBJ2-3; 10 positions match TRBD2. This CDR3 has 14 amino acids. Germline CDR1 is SGDLS and CDR2 is YYNGEE. With V trimmed by 3 bases and J by 6 bases, 4 bases remained unmatched. The CDR3: CASSASGRGDTQYF. The CDR3 coding sequence is TGTGCCAGCAGCGCTAGCGGGAGAGGGGATACGCAGTATTTT.

The V gene is TRBV19, the J gene TRBJ2-3; 8 bases agree with TRBD1. The CDR3 is 13 amino acids. V shed 10 bases, J shed 1 base, and the junction held 4 bases outside the gene matches. Germline assignment: CDR1 LNHDA and CDR2 SQIVND (reference sequence). The CDR3 bases are TGTGCCACCTCGACAGGGGGCACAGATACGCAGTATTTT. The encoded protein is CATSTGGTDTQYF.

This clone was seen more than once but under ten times. The rearrangement links TRBV18 to TRBJ2-7, with D perhaps TRBD1 or TRBD2 (5 bases each). This CDR3 has 16 residues. From germline, CDR1 is KGHSH and CDR2 LQKENI. V lost 3 bases and J 7 bases, leaving 22 bases between the germline ends. Written as DNA, the CDR3 is TGTGCCAGCTCACCCGCCGGGACCGCGTCCACCCGGGAGCAGTACTTC. Translated, it gives CASSPAGTASTREQYF.

This clone was counted between two and nine times. The V gene is TRBV10-2, the J gene TRBJ2-2; D gene ambiguous. The CDR3 totals 14 residues. V was pared by 3 bases and J by 1 base, with 6 bases between. Germline CDR1 reads WSHSY; CDR2 reads SAAADI. The CDR3: CASSDARNTGELFF. The DNA of the CDR3 is TGCGCCAGCAGTGACGCAAGGAACACCGGGGAGCTGTTTTTT.

Comments on this clone: One end of the junction fails to match germline, which may point to a read error. This sequence joins TRBV27 and TRBJ2-6; maybe TRBD2 (7 bases). The germline CDR1 and CDR2 sequences are MNHEY and SMNVEV (reference sequence). The CDR3 has 16 amino acids. CDR3 bases: TGTGCCAGCAAAAACGGGGTTTCCGCGGGGGCCAACGTCTTGACTTTC. It is translated as CASKNGVSAGANVLTF.

This clone was seen only a few times. The chain joins TRBV7-2 to TRBJ2-1; 8 bases line up with TRBD2. With V trimmed by 4 bases and J by 1 base, 3 bases remained unmatched. Germline assignment: CDR1 SGHTA and CDR2 FQGNSA. There are 15 residues in the CDR3. The CDR3 DNA follows: TGTGCCAGCAGCTCCGGACTAGCTTCCTACAATGAGCAGTTCTTC. The encoded protein is CASSSGLASYNEQFF.

V usage is TRBV19 and J usage is TRBJ1-5; D may be TRBD1 (6 bases). Per germline, CDR1 LNHDA and CDR2 SQIVND (reference sequence). This CDR3 is built from 16 residues. Trimming cost V 2 bases and J 7 bases, with 18 bases left between them. CDR3 nucleotide sequence: TGTGCCAGTAGTATAAGAGGCTTGGGGAGGGGGCAGCCCCAGCATTTT. This translates into CASSIRGLGRGQPQHF.